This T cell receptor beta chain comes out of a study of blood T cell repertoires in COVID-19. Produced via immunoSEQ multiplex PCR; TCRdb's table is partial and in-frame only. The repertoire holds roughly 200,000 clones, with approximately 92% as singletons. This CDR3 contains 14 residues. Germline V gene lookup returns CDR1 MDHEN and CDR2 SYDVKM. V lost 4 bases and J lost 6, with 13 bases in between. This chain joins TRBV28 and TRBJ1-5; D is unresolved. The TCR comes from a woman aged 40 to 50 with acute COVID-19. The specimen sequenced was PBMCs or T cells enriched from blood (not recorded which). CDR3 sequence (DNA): TGTGCCAGCAGTTCGAGGGCACAGATTCAGCCCCAGCATTTT. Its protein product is CASSSRAQIQPQHF.